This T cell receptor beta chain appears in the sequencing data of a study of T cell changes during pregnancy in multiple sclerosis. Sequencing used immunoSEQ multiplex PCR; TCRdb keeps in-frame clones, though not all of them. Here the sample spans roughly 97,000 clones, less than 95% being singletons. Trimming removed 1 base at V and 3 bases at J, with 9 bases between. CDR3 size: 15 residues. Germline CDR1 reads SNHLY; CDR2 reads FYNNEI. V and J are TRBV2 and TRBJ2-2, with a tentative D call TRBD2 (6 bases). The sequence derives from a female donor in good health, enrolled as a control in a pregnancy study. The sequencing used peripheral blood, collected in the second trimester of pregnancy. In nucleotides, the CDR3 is TGTGCCAGCAGTGAAGTCCAGCGGGACACCGGGGAGCTGTTTTTT. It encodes CASSEVQRDTGELFF.